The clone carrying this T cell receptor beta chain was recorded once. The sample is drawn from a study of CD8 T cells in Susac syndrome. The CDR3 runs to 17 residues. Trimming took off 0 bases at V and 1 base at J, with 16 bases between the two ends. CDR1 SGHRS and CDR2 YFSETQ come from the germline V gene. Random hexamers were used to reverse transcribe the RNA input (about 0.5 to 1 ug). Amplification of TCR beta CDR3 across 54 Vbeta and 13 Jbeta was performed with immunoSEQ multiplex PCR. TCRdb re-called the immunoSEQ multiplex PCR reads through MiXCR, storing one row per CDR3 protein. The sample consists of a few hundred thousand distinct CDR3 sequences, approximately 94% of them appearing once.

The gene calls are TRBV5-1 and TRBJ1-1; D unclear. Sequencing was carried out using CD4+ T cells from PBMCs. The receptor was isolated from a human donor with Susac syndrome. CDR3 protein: CASSLAKGAPTNTEAFF. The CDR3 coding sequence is TGCGCCAGCAGCTTGGCCAAGGGCGCCCCAACGAACACTGAAGCTTTCTTT.